The source of this T cell receptor (beta chain) is a study of regulatory T cells in long-lasting Graves disease. Germline V gene data show CDR1 as DFQATT and CDR2 as SNEGSKA (reference sequence). The CDR3 sequence is 12 residues long. V lost 3 bases, J lost 4 bases, and 10 bases lay in between. Time point here: newly diagnosed GD, antithyroid drugs for less than 3 months. RNA extracted from PBMCs served as the sequencing template. Ten or more counts support this clonotype. Libraries of TCR beta came from iRepertoire HTBI primers plus Arm-PCR of CDR3 regions. Using its own MiXCR run on the multiplex PCR reads, TCRdb lists one record per CDR3 protein. The sample yields about 560,000 distinct CDR3 sequences, approximately 16% seen once. The same specimen was also included in a second study, on T cells in Graves' hyperthyroidism and ophthalmopathy.

The rearrangement joins TRBV20-1 to TRBJ2-7; D is perhaps TRBD1 (5 bases). The clonotype comes from a man aged 18 to 30 with Graves disease. The specimen was peripheral blood mononuclear cells (PBMCs), collected at new diagnosis, from a patient treated with antithyroid drugs. CDR3 sequence: CSASREMYEQYF. The DNA for the CDR3 is TGCAGTGCTAGCAGGGAAATGTACGAGCAGTACTTC.